The 9 T cell receptor beta chains listed next were all sequenced from one sample in a study of T cell responses to AZD1222 COVID-19 vaccine. Clones were sequenced by immunoSEQ multiplex PCR, and TCRdb holds only the in-frame ones, with some missing. The repertoire has 200,000 or so clones, about 90% of them found once; the top ten carry roughly 6.5%. This specimen was peripheral blood, taken on day 0 of AZD1222 vaccination. These receptor sequences come from an adult in good health.

V gene TRBV7-9 combines with J gene TRBJ2-5; 7 bases agree with TRBD1. The V and J ends lost 5 bases and 5 bases, in that order; junction bases with no gene match: 8. The germline gives CDR1 SEHNR, CDR2 FQNEAQ (reference sequence). The CDR3 covers 14 residues. DNA of the CDR3: TGTGCCAGCAGCCTAGGACAGGCCTCGGAGACCCAGTACTTC. Translation: CASSLGQASETQYF.

The chain has TRBV9 and TRBJ1-1; D call uncertain. The CDR3 runs to 14 residues. Germline values: CDR1 SGDLS, CDR2 YYNGEE. With 2 bases removed from V and 3 bases from J, the gap between germline ends came to 11 bases. The CDR3: CASSVGVRDTEAFF. The CDR3 nucleotides read TGTGCCAGCAGCGTGGGAGTACGGGACACTGAAGCTTTCTTT.

The chain uses TRBV9 and TRBJ2-5, with D possibly TRBD2 on 5 matching bases. CDR3 length: 14 residues. The germline CDR1 and CDR2 sequences are SGDLS and YYNGEE. V lost 0 bases, J lost 5 bases, and 11 bases lay in between. As DNA, the CDR3 is TGTGCCAGCAGCGTAGGTGCGGGCGGGGAGACCCAGTACTTC. Translation gives CASSVGAGGETQYF.

This clone was seen only a few times. The chain employs TRBV19 and TRBJ1-2, with D unclear. The CDR3 loop spans 13 amino acids. Germline values: CDR1 LNHDA, CDR2 SQIVND (reference sequence). Trimming shortened V by 0 bases and J by 5 bases, and 7 bases separated the two germline ends. DNA for the CDR3: TGTGCCAGTAGTATAGATCCCGTATATGGCTACACCTTC. Amino acid sequence: CASSIDPVYGYTF.

The rearrangement links TRBV27 to TRBJ1-1; D not resolved. Trimming removed 5 bases at V and 1 base at J, with 8 bases between. CDR1 is MNHEY, CDR2 SMNVEV, per germline (reference sequence). The CDR3 covers 13 residues. The CDR3 DNA follows: TGTGCCAGCAGTAATAACAGGAACACTGAAGCTTTCTTT. It encodes CASSNNRNTEAFF.

The chain uses TRBV6-5 and TRBJ2-1, with a tentative D call TRBD2 (6 bases). Germline CDR1 is MNHEY and CDR2 is SVGAGI. Trimming removed 0 bases from V and 4 bases from J, with 13 bases in between. There are 16 residues in the CDR3. The CDR3 reads CASSYSPEGPYNEQFF. The CDR3, as DNA: TGTGCCAGCAGTTACTCTCCGGAGGGCCCGTACAATGAGCAGTTCTTC.

The chain employs TRBV5-1 and TRBJ2-7; D may be TRBD1 (5 bases). This CDR3 is built from 12 residues. The germline CDR1 and CDR2 sequences are SGHRS and YFSETQ. V was trimmed by 5 bases and J by 3 bases, leaving 9 bases between them. The chain's CDR3 is CASRLDSYEQYF. The CDR3 DNA follows: TGCGCCAGCAGACTCGACAGCTACGAGCAGTACTTC.

The V and J genes are TRBV6-5 and TRBJ2-2, with D perhaps TRBD2 (7 bases). From germline, CDR1 is MNHEY and CDR2 SVGAGI. With 7 bases removed from V and 5 bases from J, the gap between germline ends came to 17 bases. There are 15 residues in the CDR3. CDR3 nucleotides: TGTGCCAGCAAGATGGGGGGGCAGTCGACCGGGGAGCTGTTTTTT. Encoded protein: CASKMGGQSTGELFF.

V and J are TRBV5-4 and TRBJ2-7, with D possibly called TRBD1 or TRBD2 (5 bases each). V lost 1 base and J lost 2, with 16 bases in between. CDR3 length: 16 amino acids. Germline lookup yields CDR1 SGHNT and CDR2 YYREEE (reference sequence). The CDR3 is CASSLNRDVRAYEQYF. The CDR3 nucleotides are TGTGCCAGCAGCTTGAACCGGGACGTCCGCGCCTACGAGCAGTACTTC.